These 21 T cell receptor beta chains originate from one sample sequenced in a study of blood T cell repertoires in COVID-19. Measured with immunoSEQ multiplex PCR; TCRdb has only the in-frame clones, and not every one. The sample carries 130,000 to 150,000 clones, 85% recorded once. Sequenced sample: peripheral blood. The receptors stem from a woman aged 40 to 50 with active or convalescent COVID-19.

This clone came up a few times. The V call is TRBV7-2, the J call TRBJ1-2; D remains ambiguous. The ends were cut back, 1 base at V and 4 bases at J, with 13 bases in the middle. The germline CDR1 and CDR2 sequences are SGHTA and FQGNSA. There are 15 residues in the CDR3. Here the CDR3 reads CASSLGHQAGYGYTF. CDR3 sequence (DNA): TGTGCCAGCAGCTTAGGACACCAAGCTGGCTATGGCTACACCTTC.

This clone turned up a few times. The V call is TRBV19, the J call TRBJ1-2; the match to TRBD1 covers 8 bases. The CDR3 extends over 16 amino acids. The trim removed 3 bases at V and 4 bases at J, leaving 10 bases unmatched. CDR1 LNHDA and CDR2 SQIVND come from the germline V gene (reference sequence). CDR3 sequence (DNA): TGTGCCAGTAGTATGCCGACAGGGGTCTTTTTCTATGGCTACACCTTC. Its translation is CASSMPTGVFFYGYTF.

In DNA, the CDR3 is TGTGCCAGCAGCGGACAGGGGAGGACTAGGGGCTACACCTTC. Its translation is CASSGQGRTRGYTF. This chain joins TRBV25-1 and TRBJ1-2, with 9 bases matching TRBD1. Germline values: CDR1 MGHDK, CDR2 SYGVNS. The CDR3 consists of 14 residues. V trimming: 6 bases; J trimming: 8 bases; junction bases outside the gene matches: 10.

Details on this clone: An end of the junction does not agree with germline; a read error may underlie this. This chain uses TRBV9 with TRBJ1-1; 8 nucleotides line up with TRBD1. Germline values: CDR1 SGDLS, CDR2 YYNGEE. The CDR3 is 17 residues long. CDR3 region: CASSAGTGHFRNAEAFF. CDR3 DNA sequence: TGTGCCAGCAGTGCCGGGACAGGCCACTTTCGGAACGCTGAAGCTTTCTTT.

In regard to this clone: The junction departs from the called germline gene at one end, perhaps through a read error. The CDR3 here is CASTLRKGGRGVF. The DNA of the CDR3 is TGTGCCAGCACCCTTAGGAAGGGTGGCCGGGGGGTCTTC. The chain links TRBV6-5 to TRBJ1-2; TRBD1 is a possible D gene (5 bases). This CDR3 region has 13 residues. Germline loops: CDR1 MNHEY, CDR2 SVGAGI.

The rearrangement uses TRBV6-5 and TRBJ2-7; D perhaps matches TRBD1 (6 bases). Germline loops: CDR1 MNHEY, CDR2 SVGAGI. With 1 base removed from V and 4 bases from J, the gap between germline ends came to 11 bases. The CDR3 sequence is 14 residues long. The CDR3 nucleotides read TGTGCCAGCAGTTACTTACCAGGGGAGTACGAGCAGTACTTC. Residues: CASSYLPGEYEQYF.

The chain carries TRBV20-1 and TRBJ1-5, with TRBD1 matching 10 bases. Germline-derived CDR1 and CDR2 are DFQATT and SNEGSKA (reference sequence). V was pared by 3 bases and J by 4 bases, with 12 bases of the junction left unmatched. The CDR3 is 17 amino acids. CDR3 protein: CSASNRDRGLLNQPQHF. CDR3 DNA sequence: TGCAGTGCTAGTAACCGGGACAGGGGACTACTAAATCAGCCCCAGCATTTT.

This clone was recorded only once. This chain connects TRBV5-1 to TRBJ2-5; D uncertain. The CDR3 has 16 amino acids. Between the trimmed V and J ends, which lost 0 bases and 1 base, there was a span of 13 bases. Germline values: CDR1 SGHRS, CDR2 YFSETQ. CDR3 region: CASSLGATAIQETQYF. The CDR3 bases are TGCGCCAGCAGCTTGGGGGCGACGGCTATCCAAGAGACCCAGTACTTC. Looking up the rest from reference TRBV5-1 and TRBJ2-5 gives the full variable domain: KAGVTQTPRYLIKTRGQQVTLSCSPISGHRSVSWYQQTPGQGLQFLFEYFSETQRNKGNFPGRFSGRQFSNSRSEMNVSTLELGDSALYLCASSLGATAIQETQYFGPGTRLLVL.

In this sample, this clone turned up once. The chain has TRBV13 and TRBJ2-1; TRBD2 agrees at 9 bases. After removal of 5 bases from V and 8 bases from J, the junction contained 10 bases not matched to a gene. Germline CDR1 PRHDT, CDR2 FYEKMQ (reference sequence). This CDR3 has 15 residues. The CDR3 here is CASSLPTSGIHEQFF. Written as DNA, the CDR3 is TGTGCCAGCAGCCTACCGACTAGCGGCATCCATGAGCAGTTCTTC.

V usage is TRBV5-3 and J usage is TRBJ1-4; 9 bases align to TRBD1. TRBV5-3 is assigned to the ORF class and has an uncertain function. V shed 8 bases and J 7 bases; nucleotides not matched to a gene: 12. The CDR3 spans 15 residues. CDR3 sequence reads: CARRPSGTGFEKLFF. CDR3 in DNA: TGTGCCAGGCGTCCGTCCGGGACAGGGTTTGAAAAACTGTTTTTT.

This clone was picked up a small number of times. The genes are TRBV19 and TRBJ1-5; no firm D call. V lost 4 bases and J lost 0, with 13 bases in between. The V gene's germline CDR1 is LNHDA and CDR2 SQIVND (reference sequence). The CDR3 extends over 16 amino acids. This CDR3 reads CASSSDNIYSNQPQHF. The CDR3 nucleotides read TGTGCCAGTAGTAGCGACAACATTTATAGCAATCAGCCCCAGCATTTT.

This chain links TRBV6-5 with TRBJ2-7; D remains unclear. In germline, CDR1 is MNHEY, CDR2 SVGAGI. V lost 7 bases, J lost 1 base, and 8 bases lay in between. The CDR3 contains 12 residues. For the CDR3, the DNA is TGTGCCAGCAAGTCAGGATCCTACGAGCAGTACTTC. Its translation: CASKSGSYEQYF.

The chain carries TRBV10-1 and TRBJ1-1; D might be TRBD1 (6 bases). From germline, CDR1 is WNHNN and CDR2 SYGVQD (reference sequence). Trimming pared 5 bases from V and 1 base from J, leaving 17 bases between. The CDR3 is made up of 16 amino acids. The DNA for the CDR3 is TGCGCCAGCAGTAGCGCCATGTCGGACAGGAACACTGAAGCTTTCTTT. Residues: CASSSAMSDRNTEAFF.

This chain joins TRBV5-4 and TRBJ1-1; TRBD1 is a possible D gene (6 bases). Germline CDR1 and CDR2: SGHNT and YYREEE (reference sequence). Trimming removed 2 bases at V and 4 bases at J, with 12 bases between. The length of the CDR3 is 14 residues. CDR3 sequence reads: CASSLPGQLTEAFF. The CDR3 bases are TGTGCCAGCAGCTTACCGGGACAACTCACTGAAGCTTTCTTT.

The chain is built from TRBV19 and TRBJ2-1, with 10 bases fitting TRBD1. Germline-derived CDR1 and CDR2 are LNHDA and SQIVND (reference sequence). Losses at the gene ends were 3 bases for V and 6 bases for J; bases not matched to a gene: 5. The CDR3 spans 15 residues. CDR3 DNA: TGTGCCAGTAGTATGTGGACAGGGGGGACCAATGAGCAGTTCTTC. The encoded protein is CASSMWTGGTNEQFF.

The chain couples TRBV7-6 to TRBJ1-4; 10 bases agree with TRBD1. The CDR3 consists of 15 residues. Losses at the gene ends were 1 base for V and 7 bases for J; bases not matched to a gene: 3. Looked up from germline, CDR1 is SGHVS and CDR2 is FNYEAQ. The CDR3 loop reads CASSLGTGGVEKLFF. CDR3 in DNA: TGTGCCAGCAGCTTAGGGACAGGGGGGGTTGAAAAACTGTTTTTT.

This sequence joins TRBV28 and TRBJ2-7; 11 bases are shared with TRBD2. Germline CDR1 MDHEN, CDR2 SYDVKM. V lost 3 bases, J lost 3 bases, and 4 bases stayed unmatched. The CDR3 length is 15 residues. The CDR3 DNA reads TGTGCCAGCAGTTTCGGGACTAGCGGTGTCTACGAGCAGTACTTC. Its translation: CASSFGTSGVYEQYF. The full variable domain, its missing parts supplied by reference TRBV28 and TRBJ2-7, is DVKVTQSSRYLVKRTGEKVFLECVQDMDHENMFWYRQDPGLGLRLIYFSYDVKMKEKGDIPEGYSVSREKKERFSLILESASTNQTSMYLCASSFGTSGVYEQYFGPGTRLTVT.

Turning to this clone: The identical CDR3 is also encoded by other nucleotide sequences in the sample. The V gene is TRBV7-9, the J gene TRBJ1-5, with D tentatively TRBD1 (6 bases). Between the trimmed V and J ends, which lost 0 bases and 6 bases, there was a span of 9 bases. The germline V gene has CDR1 SEHNR and CDR2 FQNEAQ (reference sequence). The CDR3 runs 14 residues. The CDR3 sequence is CASSLAGGSQPQHF. The CDR3 nucleotides read TGTGCCAGCAGCTTAGCAGGGGGAAGTCAGCCCCAGCATTTT.

CDR3 DNA sequence: TGTGCCAGCAGTGCAGGACTAGCGGGAGGGTACAATGAGCAGTTCTTC. This sequence encodes CASSAGLAGGYNEQFF. V gene TRBV2 combines with J gene TRBJ2-1, with TRBD2 identical over 15 bases. Trimming at V came to 4 bases and at J to 4 bases, leaving 2 bases not matched to a gene. The germline CDR1 and CDR2 sequences are SNHLY and FYNNEI. CDR3 length: 16 amino acids.

The chain carries TRBV19 and TRBJ1-5; TRBD1 aligns across 9 bases. The germline CDR1 and CDR2 sequences are LNHDA and SQIVND (reference sequence). With V trimmed by 5 bases and J by 4 bases, 6 bases remained unmatched. The CDR3 spans 15 residues. The CDR3 region has the DNA TGTGCCAGTAGTCATGACAGGGGGGAGAATCAGCCCCAGCATTTT. Protein sequence: CASSHDRGENQPQHF.

The rearrangement uses TRBV4-2 and TRBJ2-1, with a weak D call TRBD2 (7 bases). Germline loops: CDR1 LGHNA, CDR2 YNFKEQ. With 5 bases removed from V and 1 base from J, the gap between germline ends came to 9 bases. The CDR3 has 14 residues. CDR3 sequence reads: CASSGGASYNEQFF. In DNA form, the CDR3 reads TGTGCCAGCAGCGGGGGGGCATCCTACAATGAGCAGTTCTTC.